This T cell receptor beta chain comes out of a study of PD-L1 blockade in urothelial cancer. Study information: In the patient group, most of the roughly 30 were males with bladder-origin urothelial cancer.

Assay used: immunoSEQ multiplex PCR; TCRdb lists only in-frame clones, some missing. The sample has over 50,000 clones, 86% seen once. Looked up from germline, CDR1 is MDHEN and CDR2 is SYDVKM. The V gene lost 5 bases and the J gene lost 9 bases, with 14 bases spanning the gap. The CDR3 extends over 13 amino acids. The table lists this clone with a few counts. V usage is TRBV28 and J usage is TRBJ1-3; TRBD1 might be the D (5 bases). This clonotype originated in a man aged 50 or older with urothelial cancer. Sequences were derived from PBMCs, sampled around atezolizumab (anti-PD-L1) treatment. The CDR3 loop is CASSGHSGGTIYF. CDR3 DNA: TGTGCCAGCAGTGGGCACTCCGGGGGCACCATATATTTT.